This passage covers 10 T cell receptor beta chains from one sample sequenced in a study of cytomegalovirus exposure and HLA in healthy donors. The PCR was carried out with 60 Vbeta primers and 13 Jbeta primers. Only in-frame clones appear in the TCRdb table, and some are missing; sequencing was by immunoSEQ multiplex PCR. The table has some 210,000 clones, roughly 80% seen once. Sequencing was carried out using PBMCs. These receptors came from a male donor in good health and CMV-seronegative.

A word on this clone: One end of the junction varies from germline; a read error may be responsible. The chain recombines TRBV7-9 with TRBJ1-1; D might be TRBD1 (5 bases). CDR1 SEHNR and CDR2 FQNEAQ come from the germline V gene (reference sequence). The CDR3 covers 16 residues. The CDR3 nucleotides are TGTTCCAGCAGCACCGTCGGGACTTTACTGGGTACCGGGGCTTTCTTT. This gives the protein CSSSTVGTLLGTGAFF.

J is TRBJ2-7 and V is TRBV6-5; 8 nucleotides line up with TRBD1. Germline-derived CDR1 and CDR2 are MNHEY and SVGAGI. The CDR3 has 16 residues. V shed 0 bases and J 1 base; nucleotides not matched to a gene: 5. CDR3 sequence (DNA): TGTGCCAGCAGTTACTCGGACAGGGTGTTATCCTACGAGCAGTACTTC. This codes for CASSYSDRVLSYEQYF.

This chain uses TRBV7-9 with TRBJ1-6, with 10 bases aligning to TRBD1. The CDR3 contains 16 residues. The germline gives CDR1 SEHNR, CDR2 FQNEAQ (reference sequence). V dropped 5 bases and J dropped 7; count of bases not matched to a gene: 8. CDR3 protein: CASSRQGALENSPLHF. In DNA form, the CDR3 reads TGTGCCAGCAGCCGACAGGGGGCGCTGGAAAATTCACCCCTCCACTTT.

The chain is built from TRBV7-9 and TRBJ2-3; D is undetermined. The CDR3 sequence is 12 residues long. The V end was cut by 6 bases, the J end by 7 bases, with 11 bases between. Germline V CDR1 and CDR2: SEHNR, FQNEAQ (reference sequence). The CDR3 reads CASSPGRNTQYF. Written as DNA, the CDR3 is TGTGCCAGCAGTCCTGGGCGAAATACGCAGTATTTT. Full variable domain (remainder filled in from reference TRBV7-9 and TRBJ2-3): DTGVSQNPRHKITKRGQNVTFRCDPISEHNRLYWYRQTLGQGPEFLTYFQNEAQLEKSRLLSDRFSAERPKGSFSTLEIQRTEQGDSAMYLCASSPGRNTQYFGPGTRLTVL.

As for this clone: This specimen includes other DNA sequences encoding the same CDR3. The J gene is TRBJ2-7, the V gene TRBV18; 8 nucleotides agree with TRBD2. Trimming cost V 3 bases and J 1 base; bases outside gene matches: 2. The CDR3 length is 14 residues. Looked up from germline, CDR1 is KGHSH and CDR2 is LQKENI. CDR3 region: CASSPTSGSYEQYF. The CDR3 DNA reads TGTGCCAGCTCACCTACTAGCGGATCCTACGAGCAGTACTTC.

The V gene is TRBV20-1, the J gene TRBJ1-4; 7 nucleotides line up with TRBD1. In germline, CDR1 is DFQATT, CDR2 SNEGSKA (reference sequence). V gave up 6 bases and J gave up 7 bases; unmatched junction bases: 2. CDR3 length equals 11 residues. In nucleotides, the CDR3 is TGCAGTGCCCGACAGGGTGAAAAACTGTTTTTT. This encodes CSARQGEKLFF.

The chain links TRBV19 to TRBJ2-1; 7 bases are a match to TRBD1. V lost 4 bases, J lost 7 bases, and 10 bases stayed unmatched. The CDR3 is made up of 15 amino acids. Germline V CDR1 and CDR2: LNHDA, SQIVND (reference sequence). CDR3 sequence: CASSTGQTSWNEQFF. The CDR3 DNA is TGTGCCAGTAGTACGGGACAGACCTCCTGGAATGAGCAGTTCTTC. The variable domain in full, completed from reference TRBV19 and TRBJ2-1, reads DGGITQSPKYLFRKEGQNVTLSCEQNLNHDAMYWYRQDPGQGLRLIYYSQIVNDFQKGDIAEGYSVSREKKESFPLTVTSAQKNPTAFYLCASSTGQTSWNEQFFGPGTRLTVL.

This CDR3 is CASSLARTGGSGNTIYF. The CDR3 DNA reads as TGTGCCAGCAGCTTAGCGAGAACCGGGGGCTCTGGAAACACCATATATTTT. V gene TRBV11-2 combines with J gene TRBJ1-3, with D possibly TRBD1 on 5 matching bases. The CDR3 is made up of 17 amino acids. The germline V and J ends were trimmed by 1 base and 0 bases, with 13 bases remaining between them. Germline loops: CDR1 SGHAT, CDR2 FQNNGV.

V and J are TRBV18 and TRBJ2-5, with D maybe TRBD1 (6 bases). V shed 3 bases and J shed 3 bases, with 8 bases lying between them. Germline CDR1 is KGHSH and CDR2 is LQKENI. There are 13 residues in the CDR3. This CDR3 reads CASSPGTKETQYF. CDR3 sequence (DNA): TGTGCCAGCTCACCCGGGACAAAAGAGACCCAGTACTTC. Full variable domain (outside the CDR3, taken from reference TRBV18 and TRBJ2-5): NAGVMQNPRHLVRRRGQEARLRCSPMKGHSHVYWYRQLPEEGLKFMVYLQKENIIDESGMPKERFSAEFPKEGPSILRIQQVVRGDSAAYFCASSPGTKETQYFGPGTRLLVL.

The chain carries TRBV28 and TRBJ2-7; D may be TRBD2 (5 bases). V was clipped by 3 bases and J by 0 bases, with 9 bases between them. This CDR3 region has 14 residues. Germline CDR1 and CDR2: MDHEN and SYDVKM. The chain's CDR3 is CASSLLGGSYEQYF. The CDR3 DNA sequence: TGTGCCAGCAGTTTGCTAGGAGGCTCCTACGAGCAGTACTTC.